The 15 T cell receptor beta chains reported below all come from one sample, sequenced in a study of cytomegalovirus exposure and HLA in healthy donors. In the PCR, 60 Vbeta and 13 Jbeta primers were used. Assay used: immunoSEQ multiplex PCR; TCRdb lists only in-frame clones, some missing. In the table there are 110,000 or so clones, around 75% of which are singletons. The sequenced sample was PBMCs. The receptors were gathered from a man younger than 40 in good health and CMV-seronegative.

Here the CDR3 reads CASSPSRGREETQYF. As DNA, the CDR3 is TGTGCCAGCTCACCATCCAGGGGGCGGGAAGAGACCCAGTACTTC. The chain couples TRBV18 to TRBJ2-5; 8 bases align to TRBD1. The J segment lost 3 bases and the V segment lost 2 bases, leaving 5 bases of the junction unmatched. This CDR3 region has 15 residues. The germline V gene encodes CDR1 KGHSH and CDR2 LQKENI.

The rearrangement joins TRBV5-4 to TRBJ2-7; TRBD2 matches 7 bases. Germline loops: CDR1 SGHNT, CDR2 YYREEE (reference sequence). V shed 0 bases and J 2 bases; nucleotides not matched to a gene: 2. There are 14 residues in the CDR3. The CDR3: CASSLDRGAYEQYF. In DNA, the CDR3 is TGTGCCAGCAGCTTGGATCGGGGGGCCTACGAGCAGTACTTC.

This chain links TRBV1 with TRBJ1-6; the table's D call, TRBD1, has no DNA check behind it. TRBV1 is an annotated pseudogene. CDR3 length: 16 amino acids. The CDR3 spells CTSNLPGDRDDSPLHF. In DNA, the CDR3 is TGCACCAGCAACCTTCCTGGGGACAGGGATGATTCACCCCTCCACTTT.

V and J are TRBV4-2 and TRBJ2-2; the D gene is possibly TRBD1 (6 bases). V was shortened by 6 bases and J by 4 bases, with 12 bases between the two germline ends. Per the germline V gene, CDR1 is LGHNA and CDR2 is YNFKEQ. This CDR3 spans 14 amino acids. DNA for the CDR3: TGTGCCAGCAGGGAACAGGGTGGCACCGGGGAGCTGTTTTTT. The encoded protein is CASREQGGTGELFF.

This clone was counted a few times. CDR3 loop: CASRTGKSSYNSPLHF. The CDR3 DNA reads as TGTGCCAGCAGAACAGGGAAGAGCTCCTATAATTCACCCCTCCACTTT. This rearrangement joins TRBV2 to TRBJ1-6; D perhaps matches TRBD1 (6 bases). CDR1 SNHLY and CDR2 FYNNEI come from the germline V gene. The CDR3 runs 16 residues. The ends were cut back, 6 bases at V and 0 bases at J, with 12 bases in the middle.

As DNA, the CDR3 is TGCGCCAGCAGCTTTGGTGGGCAGCCCTCCTACGAGCAGTACTTC. This codes for CASSFGGQPSYEQYF. The chain employs TRBV5-1 and TRBJ2-5, with no clear D. The J call may be incorrect, as the DNA end agrees better with TRBJ2-7. This CDR3 region has 15 residues. Looked up from germline, CDR1 is SGHRS and CDR2 is YFSETQ.

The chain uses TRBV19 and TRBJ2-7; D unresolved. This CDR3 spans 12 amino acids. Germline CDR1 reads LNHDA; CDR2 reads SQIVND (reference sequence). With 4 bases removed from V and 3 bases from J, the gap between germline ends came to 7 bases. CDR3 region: CASSRRGYEQYF. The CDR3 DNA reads TGTGCCAGTAGTAGACGCGGCTACGAGCAGTACTTC.

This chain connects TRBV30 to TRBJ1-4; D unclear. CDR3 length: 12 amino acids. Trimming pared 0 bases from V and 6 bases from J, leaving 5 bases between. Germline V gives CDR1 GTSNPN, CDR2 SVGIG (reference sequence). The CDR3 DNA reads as TGTGCCTGGAGTGTACATCATGAAAAACTGTTTTTT. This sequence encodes CAWSVHHEKLFF. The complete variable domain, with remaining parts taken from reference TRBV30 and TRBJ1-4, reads SQTIHQWPATLVQPVGSPLSLECTVEGTSNPNLYWYRQAAGRGLQLLFYSVGIGQISSEVPQNLSASRPQDRQFILSSKKLLLSDSGFYLCAWSVHHEKLFFGSGTQLSVL.

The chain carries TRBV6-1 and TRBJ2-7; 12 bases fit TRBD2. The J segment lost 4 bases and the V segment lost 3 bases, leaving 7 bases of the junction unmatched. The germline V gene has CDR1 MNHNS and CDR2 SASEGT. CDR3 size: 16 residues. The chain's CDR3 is CASSDPTSGSSYEQYF. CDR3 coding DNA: TGTGCCAGCAGTGACCCGACTAGCGGGAGTAGTTACGAGCAGTACTTC.

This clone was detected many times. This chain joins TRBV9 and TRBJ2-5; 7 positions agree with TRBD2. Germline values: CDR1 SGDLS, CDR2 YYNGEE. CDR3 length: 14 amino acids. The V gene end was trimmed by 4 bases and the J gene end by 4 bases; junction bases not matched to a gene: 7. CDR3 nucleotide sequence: TGTGCCAGCAGCCCCACGAGCGGGGCAGAGACCCAGTACTTC. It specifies CASSPTSGAETQYF.

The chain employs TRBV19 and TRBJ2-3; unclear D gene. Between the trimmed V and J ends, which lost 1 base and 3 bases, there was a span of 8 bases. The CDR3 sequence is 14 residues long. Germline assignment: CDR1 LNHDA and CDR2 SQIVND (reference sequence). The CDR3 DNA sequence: TGTGCCAGTAGTATAGGAGGTAGGACAGATACGCAGTATTTT. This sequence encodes CASSIGGRTDTQYF.

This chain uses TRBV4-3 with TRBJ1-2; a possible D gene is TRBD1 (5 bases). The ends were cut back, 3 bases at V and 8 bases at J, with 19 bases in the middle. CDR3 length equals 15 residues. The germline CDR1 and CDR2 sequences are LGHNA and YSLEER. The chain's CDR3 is CASSQGPDGLGGYTF. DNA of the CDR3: TGCGCCAGCAGCCAGGGACCCGACGGACTAGGGGGCTACACCTTC.

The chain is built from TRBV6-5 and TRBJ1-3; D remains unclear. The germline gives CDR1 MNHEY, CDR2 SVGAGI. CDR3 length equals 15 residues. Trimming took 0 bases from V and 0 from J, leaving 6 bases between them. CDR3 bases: TGTGCCAGCAGTTACTCCGGGTTCTCTGGAAACACCATATATTTT. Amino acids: CASSYSGFSGNTIYF.

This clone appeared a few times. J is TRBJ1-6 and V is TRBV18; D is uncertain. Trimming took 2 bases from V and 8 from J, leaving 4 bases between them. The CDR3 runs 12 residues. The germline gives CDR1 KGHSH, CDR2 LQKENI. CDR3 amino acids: CASSPADSPLHF. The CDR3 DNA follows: TGTGCCAGCTCACCAGCGGATTCACCCCTCCACTTT. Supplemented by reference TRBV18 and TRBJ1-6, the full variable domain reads NAGVMQNPRHLVRRRGQEARLRCSPMKGHSHVYWYRQLPEEGLKFMVYLQKENIIDESGMPKERFSAEFPKEGPSILRIQQVVRGDSAAYFCASSPADSPLHFGNGTRLTVT.

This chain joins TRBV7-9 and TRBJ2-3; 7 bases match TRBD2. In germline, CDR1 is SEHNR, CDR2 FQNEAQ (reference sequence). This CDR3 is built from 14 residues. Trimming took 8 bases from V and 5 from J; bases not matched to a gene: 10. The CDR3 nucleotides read TGTGCCAGCGCCTTTGGGGAGGGGATAGATACGCAGTATTTT. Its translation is CASAFGEGIDTQYF.